Listed below are T cell receptor beta chains from one sample, sequenced in a study of T cells in Graves' hyperthyroidism and ophthalmopathy. Using its own MiXCR run on the multiplex PCR reads, TCRdb lists one record per CDR3 protein. The repertoire holds around 370,000 distinct CDR3 sequences, with around 18% as singletons. Sequencing used blood. The receptors shown here come from a man younger than 35 with Graves' ophthalmopathy. Both conserved end residues are part of each CDR3.

TRBV5-6,CASSPWTTNLYGYTF
TRBV18,CASSPNRDNQPQHF
TRBV12-3/TRBV12-4,CASSPGQAGNEQYF
TRBV28,CASSSLGTRNTIYF
TRBV2,CASLDRDRGLEAFF
TRBV27,CASSSGTGGTDTQYF
TRBV28,CVSSWGNTEAFF
TRBV6-1,CASSEIGAETGELFF
TRBV11-3,CASSLDPGGAVDTQYF
TRBV12-3/TRBV12-4,CASSLGQGGNEKLFF
TRBV5-4,CASSPAQGGNSNYGYTF
TRBV18,CASSLPTLGAEQFF
TRBV4-1,CASSQGPLAKNIQYF
TRBV7-9,CASSLEYGETQYF
TRBV5-5,CASSQSGDEAFF
TRBV7-2,CASSLGLANEQYF
TRBV20-1,CSALWGADQFF
TRBV20-1,CSATGQANQPQHF
TRBV9,CASTPTGSFLGTQYF
TRBV7-9,CASSLDRLNSPLHF
TRBV4-2,CASSQERGGEETQYF
TRBV7-9,CASRLPGPPEAFF
TRBV7-2,CASSLEIWQPNTGELFF
TRBV6-1,CASRAGSGETQYF